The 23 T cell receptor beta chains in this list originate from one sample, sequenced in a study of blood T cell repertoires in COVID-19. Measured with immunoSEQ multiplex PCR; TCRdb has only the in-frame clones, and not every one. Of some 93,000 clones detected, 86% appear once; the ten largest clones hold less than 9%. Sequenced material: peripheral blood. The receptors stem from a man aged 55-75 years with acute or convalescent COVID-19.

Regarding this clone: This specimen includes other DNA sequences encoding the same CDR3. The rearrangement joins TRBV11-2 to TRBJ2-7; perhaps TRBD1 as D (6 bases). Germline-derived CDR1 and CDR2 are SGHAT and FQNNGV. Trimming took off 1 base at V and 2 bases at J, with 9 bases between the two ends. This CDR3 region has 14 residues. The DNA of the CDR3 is TGTGCCAGCAGCTTAGTCAGGGGAACCTACGAGCAGTACTTC. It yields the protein CASSLVRGTYEQYF.

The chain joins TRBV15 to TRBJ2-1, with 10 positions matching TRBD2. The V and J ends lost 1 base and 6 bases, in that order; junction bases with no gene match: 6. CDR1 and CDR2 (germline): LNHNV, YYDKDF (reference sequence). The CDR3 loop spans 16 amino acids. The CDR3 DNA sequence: TGTGCCACCAGCAGAGCCAGCGGGGGGGCCCCCAATGAGCAGTTCTTC. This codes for CATSRASGGAPNEQFF.

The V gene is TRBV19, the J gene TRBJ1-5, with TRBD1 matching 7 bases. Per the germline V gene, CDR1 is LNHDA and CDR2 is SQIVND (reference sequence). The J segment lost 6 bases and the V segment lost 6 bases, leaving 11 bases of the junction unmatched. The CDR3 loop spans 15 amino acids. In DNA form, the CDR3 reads TGTGCCAGTAGCGATACAGGGGCGGGCGGTCAGCCCCAGCATTTT. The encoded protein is CASSDTGAGGQPQHF.

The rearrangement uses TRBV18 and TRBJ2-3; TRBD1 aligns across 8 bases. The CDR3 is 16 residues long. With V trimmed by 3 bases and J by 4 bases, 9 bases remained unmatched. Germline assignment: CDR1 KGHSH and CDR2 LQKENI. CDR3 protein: CASSPPDRGRADTQYF. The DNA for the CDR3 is TGTGCCAGCTCACCTCCAGACAGGGGTCGGGCAGATACGCAGTATTTT. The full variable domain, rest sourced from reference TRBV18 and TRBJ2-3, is NAGVMQNPRHLVRRRGQEARLRCSPMKGHSHVYWYRQLPEEGLKFMVYLQKENIIDESGMPKERFSAEFPKEGPSILRIQQVVRGDSAAYFCASSPPDRGRADTQYFGPGTRLTVL.

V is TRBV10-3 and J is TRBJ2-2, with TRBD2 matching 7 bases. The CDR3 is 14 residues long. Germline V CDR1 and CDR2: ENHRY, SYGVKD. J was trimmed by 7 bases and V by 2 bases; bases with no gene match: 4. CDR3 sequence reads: CAISEAGESGELFF. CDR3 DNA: TGTGCCATCAGTGAGGCGGGAGAGAGCGGGGAGCTGTTTTTT.

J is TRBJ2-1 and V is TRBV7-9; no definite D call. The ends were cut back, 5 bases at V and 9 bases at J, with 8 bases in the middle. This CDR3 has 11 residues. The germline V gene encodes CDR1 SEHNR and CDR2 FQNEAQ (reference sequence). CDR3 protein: CASSQVSEQFF. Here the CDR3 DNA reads TGTGCCAGCAGCCAAGTCAGTGAGCAGTTCTTC.

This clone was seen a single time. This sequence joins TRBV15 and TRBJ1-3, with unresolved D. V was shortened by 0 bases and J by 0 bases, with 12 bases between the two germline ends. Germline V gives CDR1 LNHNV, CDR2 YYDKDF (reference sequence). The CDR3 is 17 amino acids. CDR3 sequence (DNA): TGTGCCACCAGCAGAGATTCTCCCAGACACTCTGGAAACACCATATATTTT. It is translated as CATSRDSPRHSGNTIYF.

This CDR3 reads CASSPRLAGGPRNEQFF. CDR3 nucleotides: TGTGCCAGCAGCCCCCGACTAGCGGGGGGGCCGAGGAATGAGCAGTTCTTC. J is TRBJ2-1 and V is TRBV9, with TRBD2 matching over 14 bases. Losses at the gene ends were 4 bases for V and 7 bases for J; bases not matched to a gene: 10. The CDR3 consists of 17 residues. CDR1 SGDLS and CDR2 YYNGEE come from the germline V gene.

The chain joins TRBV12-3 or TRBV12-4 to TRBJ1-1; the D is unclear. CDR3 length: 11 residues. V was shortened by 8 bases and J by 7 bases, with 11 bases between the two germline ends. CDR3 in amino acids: CASSRVREAFF. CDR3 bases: TGTGCCAGCTCGCGGGTACGTGAAGCTTTCTTT.

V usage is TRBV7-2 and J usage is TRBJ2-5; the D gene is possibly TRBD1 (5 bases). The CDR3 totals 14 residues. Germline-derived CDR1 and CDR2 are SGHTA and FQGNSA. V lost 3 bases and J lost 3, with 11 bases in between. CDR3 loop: CASSFGRGKETQYF. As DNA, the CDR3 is TGTGCCAGCAGCTTCGGTAGGGGTAAAGAGACCCAGTACTTC.

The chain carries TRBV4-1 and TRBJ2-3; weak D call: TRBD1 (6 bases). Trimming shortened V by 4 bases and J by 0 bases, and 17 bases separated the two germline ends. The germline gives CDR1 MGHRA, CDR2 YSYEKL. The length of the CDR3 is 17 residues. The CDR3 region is CASSRDWGQTSTDTQYF. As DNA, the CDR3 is TGCGCCAGCAGCCGCGATTGGGGGCAGACTAGCACAGATACGCAGTATTTT.

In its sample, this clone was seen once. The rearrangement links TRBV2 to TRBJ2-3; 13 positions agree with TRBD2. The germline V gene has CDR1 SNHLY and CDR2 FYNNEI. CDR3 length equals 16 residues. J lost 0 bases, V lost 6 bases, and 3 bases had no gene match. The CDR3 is CASRKLAGGSTDTQYF. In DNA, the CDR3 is TGTGCCAGCAGGAAACTAGCGGGAGGGAGCACAGATACGCAGTATTTT.

The CDR3 nucleotides read TGTGCCAGCAGCGCCGCGGGGGGACACAGAGATACGCAGTATTTT. Amino acid sequence: CASSAAGGHRDTQYF. The J gene is TRBJ2-3, the V gene TRBV2; 8 nucleotides agree with TRBD2. The J segment lost 5 bases and the V segment lost 6 bases, leaving 10 bases of the junction unmatched. This CDR3 has 15 amino acids. Looked up from germline, CDR1 is SNHLY and CDR2 is FYNNEI.

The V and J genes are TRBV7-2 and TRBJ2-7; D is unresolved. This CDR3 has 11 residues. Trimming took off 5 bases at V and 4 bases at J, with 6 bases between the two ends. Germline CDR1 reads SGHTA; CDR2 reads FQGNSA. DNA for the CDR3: TGTGCCAGCAGCCTACTATACGAGCAGTACTTC. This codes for CASSLLYEQYF.

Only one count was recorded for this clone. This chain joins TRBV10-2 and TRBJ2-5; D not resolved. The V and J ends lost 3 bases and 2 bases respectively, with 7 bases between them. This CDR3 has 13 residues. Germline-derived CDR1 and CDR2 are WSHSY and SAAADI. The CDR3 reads CASSDVSQETQYF. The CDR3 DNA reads TGCGCCAGCAGTGACGTTAGTCAAGAGACCCAGTACTTC.

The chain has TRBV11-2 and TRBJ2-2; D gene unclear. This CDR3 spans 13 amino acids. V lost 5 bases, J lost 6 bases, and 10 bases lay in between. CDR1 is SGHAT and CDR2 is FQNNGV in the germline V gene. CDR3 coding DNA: TGTGCCAGCAGCCCGATGGGCGCCGGGGAGCTGTTTTTT. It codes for CASSPMGAGELFF. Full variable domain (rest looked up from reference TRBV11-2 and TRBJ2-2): EAGVAQSPRYKIIEKRQSVAFWCNPISGHATLYWYQQILGQGPKLLIQFQNNGVVDDSQLPKDRFSAERLKGVDSTLKIQPAKLEDSAVYLCASSPMGAGELFFGEGSRLTVL.

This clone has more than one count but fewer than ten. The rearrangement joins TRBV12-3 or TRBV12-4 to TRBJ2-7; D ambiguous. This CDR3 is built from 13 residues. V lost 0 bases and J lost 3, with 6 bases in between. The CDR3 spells CASSLAFSYEQYF. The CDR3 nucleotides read TGTGCCAGCAGTTTAGCATTTAGCTACGAGCAGTACTTC.

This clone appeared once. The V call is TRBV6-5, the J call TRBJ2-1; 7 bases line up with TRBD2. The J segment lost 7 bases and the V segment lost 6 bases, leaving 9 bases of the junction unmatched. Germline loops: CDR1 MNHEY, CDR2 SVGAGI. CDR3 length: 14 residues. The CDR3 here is CASRSSGPGNEQFF. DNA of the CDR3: TGTGCCAGCAGGTCTAGCGGTCCTGGGAATGAGCAGTTCTTC.

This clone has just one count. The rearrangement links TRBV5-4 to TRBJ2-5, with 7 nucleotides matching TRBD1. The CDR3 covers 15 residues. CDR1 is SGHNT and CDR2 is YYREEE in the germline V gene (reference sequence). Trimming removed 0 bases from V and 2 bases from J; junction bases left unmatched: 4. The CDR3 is CASSLDRGVQETQYF. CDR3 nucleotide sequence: TGTGCCAGCAGCTTGGACAGGGGCGTACAAGAGACCCAGTACTTC. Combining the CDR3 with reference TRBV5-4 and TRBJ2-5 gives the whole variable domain ETGVTQSPTHLIKTRGQQVTLRCSSQSGHNTVSWYQQALGQGPQFIFQYYREEENGRGNFPPRFSGLQFPNYSSELNVNALELDDSALYLCASSLDRGVQETQYFGPGTRLLVL.

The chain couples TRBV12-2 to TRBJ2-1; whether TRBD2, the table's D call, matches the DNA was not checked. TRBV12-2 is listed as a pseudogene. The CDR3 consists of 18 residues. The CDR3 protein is CASRLVFRGRGPYNEQFF. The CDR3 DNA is TGTGCAAGTCGCTTAGTTTTTCGGGGGAGGGGACCTTACAATGAGCAGTTCTTC.

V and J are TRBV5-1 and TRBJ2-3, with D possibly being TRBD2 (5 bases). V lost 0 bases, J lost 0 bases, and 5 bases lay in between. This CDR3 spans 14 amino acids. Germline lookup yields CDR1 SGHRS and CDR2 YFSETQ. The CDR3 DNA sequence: TGCGCCAGCAGCTTGGCGGGGAGCACAGATACGCAGTATTTT. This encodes CASSLAGSTDTQYF.

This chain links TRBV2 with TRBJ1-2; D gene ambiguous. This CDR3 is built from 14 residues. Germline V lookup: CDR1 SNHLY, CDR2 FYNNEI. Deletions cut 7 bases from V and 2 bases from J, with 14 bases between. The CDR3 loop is CASTGLPANYGYTF. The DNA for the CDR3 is TGTGCCAGCACCGGACTCCCCGCCAACTATGGCTACACCTTC.

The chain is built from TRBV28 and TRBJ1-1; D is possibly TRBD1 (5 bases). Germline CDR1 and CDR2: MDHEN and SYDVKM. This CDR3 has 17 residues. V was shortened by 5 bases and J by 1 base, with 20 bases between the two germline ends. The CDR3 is CASSQFPGSIPNTEAFF. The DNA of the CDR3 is TGTGCCAGCAGTCAATTCCCAGGGTCAATCCCGAACACTGAAGCTTTCTTT.